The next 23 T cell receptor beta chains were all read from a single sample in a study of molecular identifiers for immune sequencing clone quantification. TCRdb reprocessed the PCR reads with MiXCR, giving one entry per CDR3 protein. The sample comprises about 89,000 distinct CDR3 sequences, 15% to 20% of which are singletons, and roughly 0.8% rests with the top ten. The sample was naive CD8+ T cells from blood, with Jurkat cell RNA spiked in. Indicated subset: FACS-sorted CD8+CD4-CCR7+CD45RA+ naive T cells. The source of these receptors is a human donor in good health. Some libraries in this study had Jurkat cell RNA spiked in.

The CDR3 nucleotides are TGTGCCAGCCACTGGGGTTTCGGCACCGGGGAGCTGTTTTTT. It encodes CASHWGFGTGELFF. The chain uses TRBV27 and TRBJ2-2; D gene uncertain. This CDR3 is built from 14 residues. Trimming removed 8 bases at V and 4 bases at J, with 14 bases between. CDR1 and CDR2 (germline): MNHEY, SMNVEV (reference sequence).

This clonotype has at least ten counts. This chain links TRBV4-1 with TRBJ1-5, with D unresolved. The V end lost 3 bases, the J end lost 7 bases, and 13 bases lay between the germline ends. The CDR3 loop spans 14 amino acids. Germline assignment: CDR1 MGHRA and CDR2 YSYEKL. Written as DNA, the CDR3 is TGCGCCAGCAGCCAGGGCAATTGGGTGCAGCCCCAGCATTTT. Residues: CASSQGNWVQPQHF.

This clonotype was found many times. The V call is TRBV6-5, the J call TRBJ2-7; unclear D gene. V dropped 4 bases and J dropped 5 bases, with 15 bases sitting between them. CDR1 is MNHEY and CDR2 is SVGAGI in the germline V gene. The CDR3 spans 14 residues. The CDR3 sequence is CASSSAGFFHEQYF. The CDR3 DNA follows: TGTGCCAGCAGTTCGGCAGGCTTTTTCCACGAGCAGTACTTC.

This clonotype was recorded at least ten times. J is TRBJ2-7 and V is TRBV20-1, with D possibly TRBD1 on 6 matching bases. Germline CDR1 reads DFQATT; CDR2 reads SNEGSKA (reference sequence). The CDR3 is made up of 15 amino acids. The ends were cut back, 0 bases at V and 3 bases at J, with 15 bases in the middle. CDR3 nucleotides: TGCAGTGCTAGAGATCTGTCAGGGGCCTACTACGAGCAGTACTTC. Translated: CSARDLSGAYYEQYF.

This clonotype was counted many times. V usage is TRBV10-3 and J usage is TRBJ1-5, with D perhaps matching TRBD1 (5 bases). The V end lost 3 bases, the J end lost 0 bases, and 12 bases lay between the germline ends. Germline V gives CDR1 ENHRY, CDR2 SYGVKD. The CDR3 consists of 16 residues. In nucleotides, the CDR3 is TGTGCCATCAGTGACAGGGAAGGTTATAGCAATCAGCCCCAGCATTTT. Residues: CAISDREGYSNQPQHF.

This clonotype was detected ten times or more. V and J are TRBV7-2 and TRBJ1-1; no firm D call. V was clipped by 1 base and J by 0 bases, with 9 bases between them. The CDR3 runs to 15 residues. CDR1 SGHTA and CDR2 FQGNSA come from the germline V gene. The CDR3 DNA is TGTGCCAGCAGCTTAGATGGCAGGATGAACACTGAAGCTTTCTTT. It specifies CASSLDGRMNTEAFF.

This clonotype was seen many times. CDR3 sequence: CSVRQGSYEQYF. The CDR3 DNA reads TGCAGCGTAAGACAGGGATCCTACGAGCAGTACTTC. The V call is TRBV29-1, the J call TRBJ2-7; TRBD1 aligns across 7 bases. The CDR3 has 12 amino acids. The J segment lost 1 base and the V segment lost 6 bases, leaving 3 bases of the junction unmatched. The germline gives CDR1 SQVTM, CDR2 ANQGSEA.

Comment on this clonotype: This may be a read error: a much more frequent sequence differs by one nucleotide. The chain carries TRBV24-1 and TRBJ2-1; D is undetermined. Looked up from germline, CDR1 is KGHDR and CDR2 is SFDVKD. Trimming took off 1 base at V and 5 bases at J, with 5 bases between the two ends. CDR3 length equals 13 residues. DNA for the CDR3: TGTGCCACCAGTGATTTCAGCGACAATGAGCAGTTCTTC. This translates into CATSDFSDNEQFF.

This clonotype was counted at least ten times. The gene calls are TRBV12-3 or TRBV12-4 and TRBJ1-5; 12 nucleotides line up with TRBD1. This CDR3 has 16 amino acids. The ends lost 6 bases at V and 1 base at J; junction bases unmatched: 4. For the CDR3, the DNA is TGTGCCAGCAGCCTCGGGACAGGGGGCAGCAATCAGCCCCAGCATTTT. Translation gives CASSLGTGGSNQPQHF.

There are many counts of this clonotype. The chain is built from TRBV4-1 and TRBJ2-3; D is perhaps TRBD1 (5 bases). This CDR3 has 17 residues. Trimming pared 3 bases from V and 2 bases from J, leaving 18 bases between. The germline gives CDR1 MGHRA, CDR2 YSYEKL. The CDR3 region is CASSQELLDTFTDTQYF. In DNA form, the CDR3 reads TGCGCCAGCAGCCAGGAACTACTGGACACCTTCACAGATACGCAGTATTTT.

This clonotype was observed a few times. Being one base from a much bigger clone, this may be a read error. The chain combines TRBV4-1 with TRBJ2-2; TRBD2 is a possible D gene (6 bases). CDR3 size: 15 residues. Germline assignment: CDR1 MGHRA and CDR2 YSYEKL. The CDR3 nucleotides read TGCGCCAGCCGCCAAGTCAAGGGGAGGAACGGGGAGCTGTTTTTT. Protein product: CASRQVKGRNGELFF.

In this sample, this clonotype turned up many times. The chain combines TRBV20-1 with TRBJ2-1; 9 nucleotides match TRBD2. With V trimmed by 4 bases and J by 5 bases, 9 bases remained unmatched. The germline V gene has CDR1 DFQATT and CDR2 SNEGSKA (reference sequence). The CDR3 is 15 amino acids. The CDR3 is CSAMSAGGWNNEQFF. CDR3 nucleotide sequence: TGCAGTGCTATGTCTGCGGGAGGGTGGAACAATGAGCAGTTCTTC.

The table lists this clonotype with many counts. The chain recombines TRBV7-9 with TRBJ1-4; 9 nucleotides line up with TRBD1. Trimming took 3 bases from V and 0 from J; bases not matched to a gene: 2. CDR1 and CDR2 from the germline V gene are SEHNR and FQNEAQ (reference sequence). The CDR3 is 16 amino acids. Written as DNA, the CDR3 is TGTGCCAGCAGCTTTCGACAGGGGGCAACTAATGAAAAACTGTTTTTT. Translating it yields CASSFRQGATNEKLFF. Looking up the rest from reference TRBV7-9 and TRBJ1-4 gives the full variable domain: DTGVSQNPRHKITKRGQNVTFRCDPISEHNRLYWYRQTLGQGPEFLTYFQNEAQLEKSRLLSDRFSAERPKGSFSTLEIQRTEQGDSAMYLCASSFRQGATNEKLFFGSGTQLSVL.

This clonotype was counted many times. CDR3 sequence: CASSPPGGNYGYTF. Here the CDR3 DNA reads TGTGCCAGCAGTCCCCCCGGGGGTAACTATGGCTACACCTTC. The rearrangement links TRBV28 to TRBJ1-2, with a possible D match to TRBD1 (5 bases). Deletions cut 5 bases from V and 1 base from J, with 11 bases between. Germline V gene data show CDR1 as MDHEN and CDR2 as SYDVKM. This CDR3 contains 14 residues.

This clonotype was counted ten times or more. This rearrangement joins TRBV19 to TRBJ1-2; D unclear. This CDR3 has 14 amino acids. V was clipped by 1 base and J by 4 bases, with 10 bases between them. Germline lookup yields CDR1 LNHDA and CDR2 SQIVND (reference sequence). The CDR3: CASSIVDKSYGYTF. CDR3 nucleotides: TGTGCCAGTAGTATAGTGGATAAGTCCTATGGCTACACCTTC. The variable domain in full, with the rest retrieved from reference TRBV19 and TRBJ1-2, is DGGITQSPKYLFRKEGQNVTLSCEQNLNHDAMYWYRQDPGQGLRLIYYSQIVNDFQKGDIAEGYSVSREKKESFPLTVTSAQKNPTAFYLCASSIVDKSYGYTFGSGTRLTVV.

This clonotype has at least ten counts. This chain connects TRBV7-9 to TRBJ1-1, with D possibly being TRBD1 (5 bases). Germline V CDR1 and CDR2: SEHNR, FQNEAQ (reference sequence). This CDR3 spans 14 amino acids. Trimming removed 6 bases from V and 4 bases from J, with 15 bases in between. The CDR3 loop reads CASRRDTGGTEAFF. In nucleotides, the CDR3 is TGTGCCAGCAGGAGAGATACGGGGGGCACTGAAGCTTTCTTT.

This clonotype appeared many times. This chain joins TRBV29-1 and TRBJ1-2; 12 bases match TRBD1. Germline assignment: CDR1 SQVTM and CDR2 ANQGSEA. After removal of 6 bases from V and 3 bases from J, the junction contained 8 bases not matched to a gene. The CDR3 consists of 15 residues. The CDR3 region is CSVPGQGAFDYGYTF. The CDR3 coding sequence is TGCAGCGTACCGGGACAGGGGGCTTTCGACTATGGCTACACCTTC.

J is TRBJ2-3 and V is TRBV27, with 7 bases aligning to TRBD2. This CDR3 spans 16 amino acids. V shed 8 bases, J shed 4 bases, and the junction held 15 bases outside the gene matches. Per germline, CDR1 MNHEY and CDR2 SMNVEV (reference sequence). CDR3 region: CASELRREAGADTQYF. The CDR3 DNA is TGTGCCAGCGAACTCCGTCGGGAGGCTGGGGCAGATACGCAGTATTTT.

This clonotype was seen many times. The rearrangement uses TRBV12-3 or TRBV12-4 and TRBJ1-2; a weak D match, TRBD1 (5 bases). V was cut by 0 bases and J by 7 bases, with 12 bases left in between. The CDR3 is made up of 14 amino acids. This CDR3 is CASSLAGGPFGYTF. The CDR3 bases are TGTGCCAGCAGTTTAGCGGGGGGACCGTTTGGCTACACCTTC.

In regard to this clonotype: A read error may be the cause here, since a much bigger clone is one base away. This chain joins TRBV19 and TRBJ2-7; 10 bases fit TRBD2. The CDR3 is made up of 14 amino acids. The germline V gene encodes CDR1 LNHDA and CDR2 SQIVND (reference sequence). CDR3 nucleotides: TGTGGCAGTAGTTCAGCGGGAGGGCCTTACGAGCAGTACTTC. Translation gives CGSSSAGGPYEQYF.

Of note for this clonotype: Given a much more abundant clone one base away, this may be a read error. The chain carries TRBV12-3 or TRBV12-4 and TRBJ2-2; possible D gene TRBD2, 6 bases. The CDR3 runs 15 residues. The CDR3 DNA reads TGTGCCAGCACCCTCTATTCGGCACCCACCGGGGGGCTGTTTTTT. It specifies CASTLYSAPTGGLFF.

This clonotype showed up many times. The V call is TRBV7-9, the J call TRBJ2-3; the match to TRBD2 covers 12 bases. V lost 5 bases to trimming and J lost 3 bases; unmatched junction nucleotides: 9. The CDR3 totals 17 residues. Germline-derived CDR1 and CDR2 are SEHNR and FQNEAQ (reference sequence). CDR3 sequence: CASSPSSGGAITDTQYF. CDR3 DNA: TGTGCCAGCAGCCCTTCTAGCGGGGGGGCCATTACAGATACGCAGTATTTT.

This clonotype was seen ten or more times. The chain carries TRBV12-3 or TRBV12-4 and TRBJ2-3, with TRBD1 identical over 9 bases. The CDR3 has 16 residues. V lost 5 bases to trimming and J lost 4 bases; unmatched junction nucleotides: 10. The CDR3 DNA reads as TGTGCCAGCAGTCCCTCCGGGACAGGGATGCCAGATACGCAGTATTTT. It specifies CASSPSGTGMPDTQYF.